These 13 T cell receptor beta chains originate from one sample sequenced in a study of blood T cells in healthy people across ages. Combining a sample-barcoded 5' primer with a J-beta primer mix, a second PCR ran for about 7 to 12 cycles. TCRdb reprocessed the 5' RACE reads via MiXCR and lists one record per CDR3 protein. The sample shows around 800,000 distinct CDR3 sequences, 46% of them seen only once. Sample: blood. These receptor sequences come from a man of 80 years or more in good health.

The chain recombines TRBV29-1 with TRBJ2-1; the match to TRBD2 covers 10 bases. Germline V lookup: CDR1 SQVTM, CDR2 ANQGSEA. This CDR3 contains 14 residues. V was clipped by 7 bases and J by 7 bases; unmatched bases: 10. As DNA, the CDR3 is TGCAGCGCCGAGCGACTAGCGGGCCAAAATGAGCAGTTCTTC. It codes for CSAERLAGQNEQFF.

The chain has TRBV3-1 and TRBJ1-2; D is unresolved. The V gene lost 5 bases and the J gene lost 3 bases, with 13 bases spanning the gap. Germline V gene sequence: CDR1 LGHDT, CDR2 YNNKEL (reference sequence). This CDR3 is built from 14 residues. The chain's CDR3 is CASSDDALYYGYTF. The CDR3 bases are TGTGCCAGCAGCGACGACGCACTATACTATGGCTACACCTTC.

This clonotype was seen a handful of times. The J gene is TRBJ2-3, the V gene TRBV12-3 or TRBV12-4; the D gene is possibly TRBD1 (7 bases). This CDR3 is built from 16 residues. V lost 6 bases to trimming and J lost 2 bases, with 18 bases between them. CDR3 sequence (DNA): TGTGCCAGCAGGGCCAGGGGGGCAAGGAACACAGATACGCAGTATTTT. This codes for CASRARGARNTDTQYF.

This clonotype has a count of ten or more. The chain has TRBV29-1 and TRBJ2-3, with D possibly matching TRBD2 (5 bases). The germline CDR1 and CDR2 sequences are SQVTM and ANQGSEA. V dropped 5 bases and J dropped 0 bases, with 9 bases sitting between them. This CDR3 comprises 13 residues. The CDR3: CSVQTTSTDTQYF. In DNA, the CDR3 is TGCAGCGTTCAGACTACCAGCACAGATACGCAGTATTTT.

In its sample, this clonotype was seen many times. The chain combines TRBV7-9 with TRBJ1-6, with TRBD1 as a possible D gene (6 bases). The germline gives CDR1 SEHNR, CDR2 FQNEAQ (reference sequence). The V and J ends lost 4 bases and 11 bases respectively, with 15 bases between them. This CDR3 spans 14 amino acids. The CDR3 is CASSSDLQGAPLHF. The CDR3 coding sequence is TGTGCCAGCAGCTCAGACTTACAGGGCGCACCCCTCCACTTT.

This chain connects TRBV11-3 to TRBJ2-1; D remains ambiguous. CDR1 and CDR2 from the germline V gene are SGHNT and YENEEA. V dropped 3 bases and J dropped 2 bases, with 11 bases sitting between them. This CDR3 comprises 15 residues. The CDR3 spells CASSLNVQAYNEQFF. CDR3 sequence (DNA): TGTGCCAGCAGCTTGAACGTCCAGGCCTACAATGAGCAGTTCTTC.

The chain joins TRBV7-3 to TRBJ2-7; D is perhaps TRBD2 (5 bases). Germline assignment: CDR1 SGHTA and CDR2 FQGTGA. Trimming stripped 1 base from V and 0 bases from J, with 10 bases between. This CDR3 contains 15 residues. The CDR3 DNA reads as TGTGCCAGCAGCTTAAAGCGGACTGCCTCCTACGAGCAGTACTTC. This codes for CASSLKRTASYEQYF.

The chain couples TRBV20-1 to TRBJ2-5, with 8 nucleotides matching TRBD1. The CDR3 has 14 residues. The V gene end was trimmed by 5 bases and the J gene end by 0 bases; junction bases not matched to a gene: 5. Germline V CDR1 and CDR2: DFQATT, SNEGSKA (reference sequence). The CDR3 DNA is TGCAGTGCTCCTCAGGGGGCATACCAAGAGACCCAGTACTTC. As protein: CSAPQGAYQETQYF.

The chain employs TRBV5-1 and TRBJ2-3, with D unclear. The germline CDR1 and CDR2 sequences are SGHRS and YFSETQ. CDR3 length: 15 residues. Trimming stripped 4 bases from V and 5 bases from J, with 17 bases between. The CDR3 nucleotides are TGCGCCAGCAGCCCTCGTGTGCGGATGAGAGATACGCAGTATTTT. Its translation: CASSPRVRMRDTQYF.

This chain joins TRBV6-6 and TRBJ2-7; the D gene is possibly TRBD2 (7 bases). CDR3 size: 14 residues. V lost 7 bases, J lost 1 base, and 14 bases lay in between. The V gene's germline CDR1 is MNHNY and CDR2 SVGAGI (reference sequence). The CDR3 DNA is TGTGCCAGCACTCCTAGGGGGGGATCCTACGAGCAGTACTTC. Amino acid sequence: CASTPRGGSYEQYF.

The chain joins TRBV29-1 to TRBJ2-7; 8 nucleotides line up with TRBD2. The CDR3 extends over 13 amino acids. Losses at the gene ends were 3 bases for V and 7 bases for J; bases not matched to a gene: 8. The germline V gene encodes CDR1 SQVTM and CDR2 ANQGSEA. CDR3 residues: CSVDPSGSNEQYF. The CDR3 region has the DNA TGCAGCGTTGACCCGAGCGGGAGTAATGAGCAGTACTTC.

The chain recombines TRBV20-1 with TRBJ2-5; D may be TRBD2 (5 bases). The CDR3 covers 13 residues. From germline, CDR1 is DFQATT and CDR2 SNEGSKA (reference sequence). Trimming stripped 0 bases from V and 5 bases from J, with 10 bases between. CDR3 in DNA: TGCAGTGCTAGAGACGGCGGGCGGGAGACCCAGTACTTC. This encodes CSARDGGRETQYF.

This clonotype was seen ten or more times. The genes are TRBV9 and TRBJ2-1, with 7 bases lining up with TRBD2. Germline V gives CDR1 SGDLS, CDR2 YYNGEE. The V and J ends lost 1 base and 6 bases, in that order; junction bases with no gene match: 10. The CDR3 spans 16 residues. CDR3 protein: CASSVSWGEGLNEQFF. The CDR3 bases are TGTGCCAGCAGCGTATCATGGGGGGAGGGCCTCAATGAGCAGTTCTTC.